The 14 T cell receptor beta chains below were found in one sample sequenced in a study of human T cells and chemical hapten exposure. Time point: pre-sensitization, week 0. Sample treatment: therapeutic diphenylcyclopropenone sensitization with weekly scalp DPC. Each CDR3 protein gets one entry after TCRdb re-called the RACE reads with MiXCR. This sample carries about 120,000 distinct CDR3 sequences, roughly 14% of them seen once, and the ten largest clones take roughly 2.8%. The source material was whole blood, sampled in connection with sensitization to the hapten diphenylcyclopropenone (DPC). The receptors here all came from a woman aged 18-29 years with alopecia areata. Some clones in this sample may be carry-over from other donors' samples.

This rearrangement joins TRBV5-1 to TRBJ1-5; 10 positions agree with TRBD1. The CDR3 length is 14 residues. The germline V gene has CDR1 SGHRS and CDR2 YFSETQ. With 5 bases clipped from V and 5 bases from J, the junction kept 4 bases outside the gene matches. The CDR3 sequence is CASRPTGGHQPQHF. The DNA of the CDR3 is TGCGCCAGCAGACCGACAGGGGGCCATCAGCCCCAGCATTTT. Together with reference TRBV5-1 and TRBJ1-5, the CDR3 gives the full variable domain: KAGVTQTPRYLIKTRGQQVTLSCSPISGHRSVSWYQQTPGQGLQFLFEYFSETQRNKGNFPGRFSGRQFSNSRSEMNVSTLELGDSALYLCASRPTGGHQPQHFGDGTRLSIL.

The CDR3 loop reads CASSSPSRGGYEQYF. In nucleotides, the CDR3 is TGTGCCAGCAGTTCCCCTTCGAGAGGAGGCTACGAGCAGTACTTC. V and J are TRBV6-2 or TRBV6-3 and TRBJ2-7; D is possibly TRBD2 (5 bases). Germline V CDR1 and CDR2: MNHEY, SVGEGT. V shed 4 bases and J shed 3 bases, with 16 bases lying between them. CDR3 size: 15 residues.

In this sample, this clonotype turned up many times. The chain employs TRBV2 and TRBJ2-1; 9 nucleotides agree with TRBD2. Trimming at V came to 2 bases and at J to 5 bases, leaving 10 bases not matched to a gene. The CDR3 length is 17 residues. CDR1 and CDR2 (germline): SNHLY, FYNNEI. The CDR3, as DNA: TGTGCCAGCAGTGAAACCGTCATAGCGGGGGTAAACAATGAGCAGTTCTTC. It translates to CASSETVIAGVNNEQFF.

Notes on this clonotype: This clone may be a read error of a much larger clone one base away. The chain employs TRBV20-1 and TRBJ2-2; a weak D match, TRBD1 (6 bases). The CDR3 loop spans 16 amino acids. Germline CDR1 and CDR2: DFQATT and SNEGSKA (reference sequence). CDR3 region: CSARDPRQANTGELYF. The CDR3 region has the DNA TGCAGTGCTAGAGATCCGCGACAGGCGAACACCGGGGAGCTGTATTTT.

In this sample, this clonotype turned up many times. The rearrangement uses TRBV6-1 and TRBJ1-5; weak D call: TRBD1 (5 bases). Germline CDR1 and CDR2: MNHNS and SASEGT. The CDR3 is made up of 14 amino acids. The V and J ends lost 5 bases and 4 bases respectively, with 12 bases between them. The CDR3 is CASSSRGLNQPQHF. The CDR3 nucleotides are TGTGCCAGCAGTTCCCGGGGACTGAATCAGCCCCAGCATTTT.

This clonotype was seen a few times. The chain recombines TRBV2 with TRBJ2-7; the D gene is possibly TRBD2 (6 bases). The V end lost 11 bases, the J end lost 2 bases, and 13 bases lay between the germline ends. The CDR3 is 12 residues long. CDR1 is SNHLY, CDR2 FYNNEI, per germline. The CDR3 nucleotides read TGTGCCGTCCGGGACTTAACCTACGAGCAGTACTTC. Its protein product is CAVRDLTYEQYF.

In its sample, this clonotype was seen a few times. V gene TRBV20-1 combines with J gene TRBJ2-6, with D tentatively TRBD2 (6 bases). Trimming pared 3 bases from V and 0 bases from J, leaving 21 bases between. This CDR3 region has 19 residues. Germline values: CDR1 DFQATT, CDR2 SNEGSKA (reference sequence). DNA of the CDR3: TGCAGTGCTAGTCGCGGGACTCCCTTCACCGGCTCTGGGGCCAACGTCCTGACTTTC. This gives the protein CSASRGTPFTGSGANVLTF.

This clonotype has just a few counts. The chain links TRBV27 to TRBJ2-1; a possible D gene is TRBD2 (5 bases). Germline CDR1 MNHEY, CDR2 SMNVEV (reference sequence). Trimming pared 7 bases from V and 8 bases from J, leaving 18 bases between. The CDR3 sequence is 14 residues long. The CDR3: CASTLRGLRDEQFF. In DNA form, the CDR3 reads TGTGCCAGCACCCTAAGAGGGCTACGTGATGAGCAGTTCTTC.

This clonotype was detected a few times. V usage is TRBV12-5 and J usage is TRBJ2-2; D uncertain. Germline loops: CDR1 LGHNT, CDR2 FRNRAP. The V end lost 8 bases, the J end lost 6 bases, and 10 bases lay between the germline ends. The CDR3 sequence is 12 residues long. The DNA of the CDR3 is TGTGCTAGTTCGCCGGGTCCCGGGGAGCTGTTTTTT. This codes for CASSPGPGELFF.

In its sample, this clonotype was seen a few times. The rearrangement links TRBV7-3 to TRBJ2-1; 8 bases line up with TRBD2. With 5 bases clipped from V and 6 bases from J, the junction kept 15 bases outside the gene matches. Germline values: CDR1 SGHTA, CDR2 FQGTGA. The CDR3 extends over 17 amino acids. As DNA, the CDR3 is TGTGCCAGCAGCCCCTATAGAGGCGGGGGGCCACGCAATGAGCAGTTCTTC. Its translation is CASSPYRGGGPRNEQFF.

At least ten counts were recorded for this clonotype. This chain links TRBV14 with TRBJ2-5; 13 bases agree with TRBD2. The germline V gene has CDR1 SGHDN and CDR2 FVKESK. The ends lost 0 bases at V and 1 base at J; junction bases unmatched: 5. This CDR3 spans 18 amino acids. CDR3 region: CASSQEGRLAGGQETQYF. The CDR3 coding sequence is TGTGCCAGCAGCCAAGAAGGGCGACTAGCGGGGGGCCAAGAGACCCAGTACTTC.

The chain has TRBV7-2 and TRBJ2-5; D unresolved. CDR1 SGHTA and CDR2 FQGNSA come from the germline V gene. CDR3 size: 15 residues. Trimming took 1 base from V and 0 from J, leaving 9 bases between them. The CDR3 loop reads CASSLVVADQETQYF. The CDR3 DNA reads TGTGCCAGCAGCTTAGTTGTGGCCGACCAAGAGACCCAGTACTTC.

This clonotype has ten or more counts. The J gene is TRBJ2-1, the V gene TRBV7-9; 12 bases line up with TRBD2. CDR1 SEHNR and CDR2 FQNEAQ come from the germline V gene (reference sequence). The junction had 13 bases not matched to a gene; V was cut back by 4 bases and J by 0 bases. The length of the CDR3 is 20 residues. The CDR3 sequence: CASSSYGLAGSASSYNEQFF. The DNA of the CDR3 is TGTGCCAGCAGCTCCTACGGACTAGCGGGGTCCGCGAGCTCCTACAATGAGCAGTTCTTC. The full variable domain, in which reference TRBV7-9 and TRBJ2-1 provide the parts outside the CDR3, is DTGVSQNPRHKITKRGQNVTFRCDPISEHNRLYWYRQTLGQGPEFLTYFQNEAQLEKSRLLSDRFSAERPKGSFSTLEIQRTEQGDSAMYLCASSSYGLAGSASSYNEQFFGPGTRLTVL.

There are a few counts of this clonotype. The J gene is TRBJ2-3, the V gene TRBV5-5; TRBD2 might be the D (6 bases). The germline V and J ends were trimmed by 4 bases and 1 base, with 16 bases remaining between them. This CDR3 has 16 amino acids. From germline, CDR1 is SGHKS and CDR2 YYEKEE (reference sequence). The CDR3: CASSPQLARGTDTQYF. The CDR3 DNA follows: TGTGCCAGCAGCCCCCAACTAGCCCGGGGCACAGATACGCAGTATTTT.